This entry lists 31 T cell receptor beta chains sequenced from one sample in a study of glioma-infiltrating T cells after dendritic cell vaccination. Profiling relied on immunoSEQ multiplex PCR, and the TCRdb table lists in-frame clones only, not all of them. The sample lists approximately 100,000 clones; more than 80% were seen once. The sequencing used blood, collected before dendritic cell vaccination. Receptor source: a human donor with glioblastoma.

This chain connects TRBV4-1 to TRBJ2-1, with TRBD2 matching over 13 bases. CDR1 MGHRA and CDR2 YSYEKL come from the germline V gene. The CDR3 extends over 17 amino acids. J lost 8 bases, V lost 3 bases, and 10 bases had no gene match. DNA for the CDR3: TGCGCCAGCAGCCACCGCGGACTAGCGGGGGCGAAGGATGAGCAGTTCTTC. Protein product: CASSHRGLAGAKDEQFF.

V is TRBV6-5 and J is TRBJ1-2; D may be TRBD1 (6 bases). This CDR3 has 15 amino acids. Germline V gene data show CDR1 as MNHEY and CDR2 as SVGAGI. Trimming took off 3 bases at V and 3 bases at J, with 14 bases between the two ends. The CDR3 sequence is CASSYRTAKYYGYTF. CDR3 coding DNA: TGTGCCAGCAGTTATCGGACAGCAAAATACTATGGCTACACCTTC.

This chain links TRBV4-1 with TRBJ2-1; a possible D gene is TRBD2 (6 bases). V lost 1 base and J 5 bases, leaving 15 bases between the germline ends. This CDR3 is 16 amino acids long. Germline loops: CDR1 MGHRA, CDR2 YSYEKL. This CDR3 reads CASSQGGDRANNEQFF. CDR3 coding DNA: TGCGCCAGCAGCCAAGGCGGGGATAGGGCTAACAATGAGCAGTTCTTC.

Concerning this clone: A much larger clone differs by one base, so this may be a read error. The rearrangement links TRBV11-3 to TRBJ2-1; 12 bases map to TRBD2. V gave up 5 bases and J gave up 7 bases; unmatched junction bases: 6. Germline CDR1 is SGHNT and CDR2 is YENEEA. The CDR3 has 15 residues. In DNA form, the CDR3 reads TGTGCCAGCAGCCTACTAGCGGGGGGAGGAAATGAGCAGTTCTTC. Translation gives CASSLLAGGGNEQFF.

In regard to this clone: A read error may account for a junction end that differs from germline. J is TRBJ1-1 and V is TRBV6-1; 7 bases agree with TRBD1. The CDR3 is 12 residues long. The germline CDR1 and CDR2 sequences are MNHNS and SASEGT. The CDR3 DNA is TGTGCCTATGGGGACAGACGAACTGACGCTTTCTTT. This codes for CAYGDRRTDAFF.

Turning to this clone: The junction does not match germline at one end; this may be a read error. This chain uses TRBV18 with TRBJ2-4; 9 positions match TRBD1. The V gene's germline CDR1 is KGHSH and CDR2 LQKENI. This CDR3 is 18 amino acids long. This chain's CDR3 is CASPPPGTGFLAKNIQYF. The CDR3 DNA is TGTGCCAGCCCACCACCCGGGACAGGGTTCTTAGCCAAAAACATTCAGTACTTC. The variable domain in full, completed from reference TRBV18 and TRBJ2-4, reads NAGVMQNPRHLVRRRGQEARLRCSPMKGHSHVYWYRQLPEEGLKFMVYLQKENIIDESGMPKERFSAEFPKEGPSILRIQQVVRGDSAAYFCASPPPGTGFLAKNIQYFGAGTRLSVL.

This clone showed up just a few times. This sequence joins TRBV18 and TRBJ2-3, with TRBD2 identical over 12 bases. Germline CDR1 is KGHSH and CDR2 is LQKENI. The CDR3 sequence is 17 residues long. V was clipped by 3 bases and J by 3 bases; unmatched bases: 7. The CDR3 sequence is CASSPRLAGAGTDTQYF. Written as DNA, the CDR3 is TGTGCCAGCTCACCCAGACTAGCGGGGGCCGGGACAGATACGCAGTATTTT.

The V gene is TRBV5-1, the J gene TRBJ2-7; 8 bases align to TRBD1. The V gene end was trimmed by 4 bases and the J gene end by 1 base; junction bases not matched to a gene: 10. The germline gives CDR1 SGHRS, CDR2 YFSETQ. There are 16 residues in the CDR3. The CDR3 bases are TGCGCCAGCAGCCCATCCCGGGACAGGTTTTCCTACGAGCAGTACTTC. Residues: CASSPSRDRFSYEQYF.

The chain carries TRBV11-3 and TRBJ2-7; tentatively, D is TRBD1 (5 bases). Trimming took 2 bases from V and 6 from J, leaving 8 bases between them. The CDR3 consists of 12 residues. The germline V gene encodes CDR1 SGHNT and CDR2 YENEEA. The CDR3 is CASSLRGGEQYF. In DNA form, the CDR3 reads TGTGCCAGCAGCTTAAGGGGCGGCGAGCAGTACTTC.

The genes are TRBV5-1 and TRBJ2-3; D gene uncertain. The CDR3 has 14 residues. Trimming stripped 0 bases from V and 4 bases from J, with 9 bases between. The germline CDR1 and CDR2 sequences are SGHRS and YFSETQ. The CDR3 DNA sequence: TGCGCCAGCAGCTTGGGAGGCGTACCAGATACGCAGTATTTT. Protein product: CASSLGGVPDTQYF.

DNA of the CDR3: TGCGCCAGCAGTGATCCCGGGACAGGGCTCACTGAAGCTTTCTTT. Translated: CASSDPGTGLTEAFF. The rearrangement uses TRBV10-2 and TRBJ1-1, with 9 bases aligning to TRBD1. Looked up from germline, CDR1 is WSHSY and CDR2 is SAAADI. Trimming took 3 bases from V and 4 from J; bases not matched to a gene: 6. CDR3 length: 15 residues.

This chain links TRBV5-4 with TRBJ2-6; D not resolved. Germline CDR1 is SGHNT and CDR2 is YYREEE (reference sequence). With 4 bases removed from V and 1 base from J, the gap between germline ends came to 9 bases. This CDR3 spans 15 amino acids. DNA of the CDR3: TGTGCCAGCAGCCCTCATACTTCTGGGGCCAACGTCCTGACTTTC. Protein: CASSPHTSGANVLTF. The whole variable domain, filled in from reference TRBV5-4 and TRBJ2-6, reads ETGVTQSPTHLIKTRGQQVTLRCSSQSGHNTVSWYQQALGQGPQFIFQYYREEENGRGNFPPRFSGLQFPNYSSELNVNALELDDSALYLCASSPHTSGANVLTFGAGSRLTVL.

This chain connects TRBV7-3 to TRBJ2-7; tentative D call: TRBD1 (6 bases). Germline CDR1 reads SGHTA; CDR2 reads FQGTGA. Trimming took off 4 bases at V and 7 bases at J, with 20 bases between the two ends. The CDR3 is made up of 15 amino acids. CDR3: CASSSATLGRGEQYF. In DNA, the CDR3 is TGTGCCAGCAGCTCCGCCACACTGGGCAGGGGTGAGCAGTACTTC.

The V gene is TRBV2, the J gene TRBJ1-5; tentative D call: TRBD1 (6 bases). This CDR3 contains 14 residues. V was clipped by 7 bases and J by 0 bases, with 10 bases between them. Germline CDR1 is SNHLY and CDR2 is FYNNEI. The CDR3 DNA is TGTGCCAGCAAGGGGGATTTTAGCAATCAGCCCCAGCATTTT. Amino acids: CASKGDFSNQPQHF. The variable domain in full, with the rest retrieved from reference TRBV2 and TRBJ1-5, is EPEVTQTPSHQVTQMGQEVILRCVPISNHLYFYWYRQILGQKVEFLVSFYNNEISEKSEIFDDQFSVERPDGSNFTLKIRSTKLEDSAMYFCASKGDFSNQPQHFGDGTRLSIL.

This clone was picked up a small number of times. The CDR3 sequence is CASSPTRQVGYEQYF. The CDR3 region has the DNA TGTGCCAGCAGTCCCACCCGACAGGTGGGCTACGAGCAGTACTTC. The rearrangement joins TRBV6-6 to TRBJ2-7, with D possibly TRBD1 on 6 matching bases. CDR1 is MNHNY, CDR2 SVGAGI, per germline (reference sequence). V lost 5 bases, J lost 3 bases, and 17 bases lay in between. The CDR3 covers 15 residues.

This chain links TRBV6-5 with TRBJ1-1; 7 bases are shared with TRBD1. Per the germline V gene, CDR1 is MNHEY and CDR2 is SVGAGI. The junction had 1 base not matched to a gene; V was cut back by 5 bases and J by 7 bases. CDR3 length: 11 residues. CDR3 bases: TGTGCCAGCAGTCGGGACAGTGAAGCTTTCTTT. Translation gives CASSRDSEAFF.

The genes are TRBV2 and TRBJ2-1, with TRBD2 matching over 10 bases. The CDR3 contains 16 residues. V lost 5 bases and J lost 10; bases outside the gene matches: 14. Germline V gives CDR1 SNHLY, CDR2 FYNNEI. In nucleotides, the CDR3 is TGTGCCAGCAGTAAAGACTCGAGCGGGGGGGTATTGGAGCAGTTCTTC. Translating it yields CASSKDSSGGVLEQFF.

The chain has TRBV9 and TRBJ2-7, with D tentatively TRBD1 (6 bases). CDR1 and CDR2 from the germline V gene are SGDLS and YYNGEE. The CDR3 runs to 13 residues. Trimming stripped 4 bases from V and 5 bases from J, with 13 bases between. The CDR3 sequence: CASSLTGFNEQYF. The CDR3 DNA reads as TGTGCCAGCAGCCTCACAGGGTTTAACGAGCAGTACTTC.

The chain recombines TRBV6-6 with TRBJ2-7; TRBD2 is a possible D gene (5 bases). The V end was cut by 5 bases, the J end by 2 bases, with 10 bases between. The CDR3 runs 13 residues. The germline V gene encodes CDR1 MNHNY and CDR2 SVGAGI (reference sequence). CDR3 sequence (DNA): TGTGCCAGCAGTCAATCCGGGACCTACGAGCAGTACTTC. Its translation is CASSQSGTYEQYF.

This chain uses TRBV7-9 with TRBJ2-3; no clear D gene. V was shortened by 1 base and J by 5 bases, with 10 bases between the two germline ends. The CDR3 extends over 14 amino acids. Germline lookup yields CDR1 SEHNR and CDR2 FQNEAQ (reference sequence). CDR3 amino acids: CASSLVDSKDTQYF. CDR3 bases: TGTGCCAGCAGCTTAGTCGACTCAAAAGATACGCAGTATTTT.

The chain has TRBV7-2 and TRBJ1-6; no clear D. CDR1 is SGHTA and CDR2 is FQGNSA in the germline V gene. The germline V and J ends were trimmed by 3 bases and 10 bases, with 7 bases remaining between them. This CDR3 is built from 12 residues. CDR3 residues: CASSFFPSPLHF. CDR3 DNA sequence: TGTGCCAGCAGCTTTTTCCCATCACCCCTCCACTTT.

This sequence joins TRBV19 and TRBJ2-2; TRBD2 aligns across 10 bases. The ends lost 5 bases at V and 7 bases at J; junction bases unmatched: 4. The CDR3 has 14 amino acids. Germline assignment: CDR1 LNHDA and CDR2 SQIVND (reference sequence). The CDR3 region is CASSPQRGGGELFF. CDR3 bases: TGTGCCAGTAGTCCCCAGCGGGGGGGCGGGGAGCTGTTTTTT.

This rearrangement joins TRBV13 to TRBJ1-4; 10 positions agree with TRBD1. Germline V gene sequence: CDR1 PRHDT, CDR2 FYEKMQ (reference sequence). CDR3 length equals 14 residues. V lost 5 bases and J lost 8; bases outside the gene matches: 5. CDR3 DNA: TGTGCCAGCAGCAAAGGGACAGGGGAGGAAAAACTGTTTTTT. Encoded protein: CASSKGTGEEKLFF.

The chain joins TRBV4-2 to TRBJ1-1; the D is unclear. This CDR3 spans 14 amino acids. Trimming left V 0 bases short and J 5 bases short, with 10 bases between. CDR1 is LGHNA, CDR2 YNFKEQ, per germline. CDR3: CASSQEVRSTEAFF. For the CDR3, the DNA is TGTGCCAGCAGCCAAGAGGTGAGATCAACTGAAGCTTTCTTT.

V is TRBV15 and J is TRBJ1-5; a possible D gene is TRBD1 (5 bases). The germline V gene has CDR1 LNHNV and CDR2 YYDKDF (reference sequence). CDR3 length equals 19 residues. Trimming cost V 3 bases and J 10 bases, with 31 bases left between them. In DNA form, the CDR3 reads TGTGCCACCAGCAGCGGGGGTAAGGGCCCCGCAACAGAACGTAGTCCCCAGCATTTT. Protein sequence: CATSSGGKGPATERSPQHF.

The V and J genes are TRBV11-3 and TRBJ2-5, with D perhaps matching TRBD2 (5 bases). The germline CDR1 and CDR2 sequences are SGHNT and YENEEA. V was cut by 3 bases and J by 5 bases, with 10 bases left in between. The CDR3 is 13 amino acids. As DNA, the CDR3 is TGTGCCAGCAGCTTTCTAGCATCTGAGACCCAGTACTTC. Translated, it gives CASSFLASETQYF.

The chain employs TRBV4-3 and TRBJ2-3; 10 nucleotides match TRBD2. The CDR3 runs to 16 residues. J was trimmed by 2 bases and V by 4 bases; bases with no gene match: 6. The germline CDR1 and CDR2 sequences are LGHNA and YSLEER. The CDR3 region has the DNA TGCGCCAGCAGCCTACTAGCGGGACCTAACACAGATACGCAGTATTTT. It yields the protein CASSLLAGPNTDTQYF.

J is TRBJ1-2 and V is TRBV7-2; D unresolved. There are 14 residues in the CDR3. The germline V gene has CDR1 SGHTA and CDR2 FQGNSA. V lost 2 bases and J lost 7, with 14 bases in between. The CDR3 DNA follows: TGTGCCAGCAGCTTAATGGGTGAGGGTGGTGGCTACACCTTC. This translates into CASSLMGEGGGYTF.

This CDR3 is CAARGGGGRTGELFF. The DNA for the CDR3 is TGTGCCGCCCGTGGTGGCGGGGGGAGGACCGGGGAGCTGTTTTTT. V usage is TRBV6-5 and J usage is TRBJ2-2; the match to TRBD2 covers 8 bases. Germline trimming cut 11 bases from V and 5 bases from J; bases unmatched to any gene: 13. This CDR3 contains 15 residues. From germline, CDR1 is MNHEY and CDR2 SVGAGI.

In this sample, this clone turned up a few times. This chain uses TRBV4-2 with TRBJ1-3; D perhaps matches TRBD1 (5 bases). CDR3 length equals 17 residues. Germline CDR1 is LGHNA and CDR2 is YNFKEQ. V was clipped by 0 bases and J by 3 bases, with 15 bases between them. Here the CDR3 DNA reads TGTGCCAGCAGCCAAGATGGGCAGGGTCGATATGGAAACACCATATATTTT. This encodes CASSQDGQGRYGNTIYF.

The chain couples TRBV19 to TRBJ2-2, with TRBD1 matching over 8 bases. After removal of 2 bases from V and 4 bases from J, the junction contained 27 bases not matched to a gene. Germline V gene sequence: CDR1 LNHDA, CDR2 SQIVND (reference sequence). CDR3 size: 23 residues. The CDR3, as DNA: TGTGCCAGTAGTATATACGCCCCCCGGCGGGACAGGCCAGGTTGGGATATCACCGGGGAGCTGTTTTTT. Its translation: CASSIYAPRRDRPGWDITGELFF.